The 11 T cell receptor beta chains given below trace back to one sample, sequenced in a study of blood T cell repertoires in COVID-19. The protocol was immunoSEQ multiplex PCR, while the TCRdb copy is restricted to in-frame clones and leaves out a portion. The table lists almost 200,000 clones, just under 85% of them singletons. Sequencing was carried out using peripheral blood. The receptors originated from a man aged 60-69 years with COVID-19, enrolled during active disease.

The chain is built from TRBV3-1 (or the pseudogene TRBV3-2) and TRBJ1-1; 8 bases map to TRBD1. V shed 2 bases, J shed 6 bases, and the junction held 5 bases outside the gene matches. Germline loops: CDR1 LGHDT, CDR2 YNNKEL (reference sequence). This CDR3 comprises 14 residues. In DNA form, the CDR3 reads TGTGCCAGCAGCCAAAACCAGGGGGCCTCTGAAGCTTTCTTT. It codes for CASSQNQGASEAFF.

This clone was detected many times. The CDR3 sequence is CASSPISTGAYEQYF. Here the CDR3 DNA reads TGTGCCAGCAGCCCCATATCGACAGGCGCCTACGAGCAGTACTTC. This sequence joins TRBV11-1 and TRBJ2-7; D is possibly TRBD1 (6 bases). From germline, CDR1 is SGHAT and CDR2 FQDESV (reference sequence). The CDR3 has 15 amino acids. V lost 5 bases to trimming and J lost 2 bases, with 16 bases between them.

The chain combines TRBV9 with TRBJ2-5; 8 positions agree with TRBD2. In germline, CDR1 is SGDLS, CDR2 YYNGEE. With 1 base clipped from V and 5 bases from J, the junction kept 7 bases outside the gene matches. CDR3 length: 15 amino acids. The CDR3: CASSVTAGVGETQYF. The CDR3 DNA sequence: TGTGCCAGCAGCGTAACAGCGGGAGTTGGGGAGACCCAGTACTTC.

Remarks on this clone: Other DNA variants within this sample encode the same CDR3. This chain uses TRBV18 with TRBJ1-1, with a tentative D call TRBD1 (6 bases). V lost 4 bases and J lost 1, with 7 bases in between. Looked up from germline, CDR1 is KGHSH and CDR2 is LQKENI. The CDR3 length is 13 residues. Written as DNA, the CDR3 is TGTGCCAGCTCACAGGGACAGAACACTGAAGCTTTCTTT. Translation gives CASSQGQNTEAFF.

This clone has a handful of counts. The chain combines TRBV4-1 with TRBJ1-1; 7 positions agree with TRBD1. Germline V lookup: CDR1 MGHRA, CDR2 YSYEKL. Trimming at V came to 0 bases and at J to 0 bases, leaving 10 bases not matched to a gene. This CDR3 spans 18 amino acids. The CDR3 sequence is CASSQDREQGTVNTEAFF. CDR3 coding DNA: TGCGCCAGCAGCCAAGATCGAGAACAGGGGACCGTGAACACTGAAGCTTTCTTT.

This chain links TRBV4-1 with TRBJ2-7; maybe TRBD2 (5 bases). CDR1 is MGHRA, CDR2 YSYEKL, per germline. The CDR3 covers 17 residues. V gave up 1 base and J gave up 0 bases, with 16 bases separating them. The CDR3 coding sequence is TGCGCCAGCAGCCAAGTTCGCGTGCTCGGACTCTCCTACGAGCAGTACTTC. Residues: CASSQVRVLGLSYEQYF.

The V gene is TRBV7-9, the J gene TRBJ2-2; TRBD1 aligns across 9 bases. CDR3 size: 15 residues. Losses at the gene ends were 6 bases for V and 7 bases for J; bases not matched to a gene: 9. The germline V gene has CDR1 SEHNR and CDR2 FQNEAQ (reference sequence). The CDR3 sequence is CASRNWTGVSGELFF. The DNA for the CDR3 is TGTGCCAGCAGAAATTGGACAGGGGTTAGCGGGGAGCTGTTTTTT.

The chain recombines TRBV9 with TRBJ1-6, with D possibly matching TRBD1 (6 bases). Trimming took off 4 bases at V and 5 bases at J, with 10 bases between the two ends. The germline V gene has CDR1 SGDLS and CDR2 YYNGEE. CDR3 length: 14 amino acids. The DNA of the CDR3 is TGTGCCAGCAGCAGGGGGATAGATAATTCACCCCTCCACTTT. Protein: CASSRGIDNSPLHF.

This rearrangement joins TRBV5-1 to TRBJ2-7, with TRBD2 matching 9 bases. The CDR3 totals 14 residues. The V gene end was trimmed by 4 bases and the J gene end by 0 bases; junction bases not matched to a gene: 2. Germline CDR1 reads SGHRS; CDR2 reads YFSETQ. CDR3 loop: CASSLSGSSYEQYF. DNA for the CDR3: TGCGCCAGCAGCCTTAGCGGGAGCTCCTACGAGCAGTACTTC.

The chain carries TRBV3-1 (or the pseudogene TRBV3-2) and TRBJ1-3, with D perhaps matching TRBD1 (5 bases). The germline V gene encodes CDR1 LGHDT and CDR2 YNNKEL (reference sequence). The CDR3 is 17 amino acids. The germline V and J ends were trimmed by 6 bases and 4 bases, with 22 bases remaining between them. CDR3 residues: CASSEKGLGTGGNTIYF. CDR3 DNA sequence: TGTGCCAGCAGTGAAAAGGGCCTCGGGACTGGAGGAAACACCATATATTTT.

This clone was picked up one time. This chain uses TRBV18 with TRBJ2-7; TRBD1 is a possible D gene (5 bases). The V and J ends lost 3 bases and 3 bases respectively, with 15 bases between them. CDR3 size: 15 residues. Germline lookup yields CDR1 KGHSH and CDR2 LQKENI. CDR3 sequence reads: CASSPTQDKYYEQYF. The CDR3 bases are TGTGCCAGCTCACCCACCCAGGACAAGTACTACGAGCAGTACTTC.